Each of the 5 T cell receptor beta chains below was sequenced from the same sample in a study of blood T cell repertoires in COVID-19 (TCRdb year 2020). The library was prepared using the immunoSEQ multiplex PCR assay. TCRdb mirrors the immuneACCESS table, restricted to in-frame sequences. Some clones are absent from its copies; in checked studies, under half trace to an unresolved V gene, and the reason for the others is unknown. The sample profile shows under 500,000 clones; around nine tenths of them were found once. The ten largest clones take up around 4.5% of the sample. The sequenced material came from peripheral blood. Every receptor here comes from a woman aged 30 to 39 with acute or convalescent COVID-19.

This sequence joins TRBV2 and TRBJ2-5; 14 bases agree with TRBD2. Trimming at V came to 6 bases and at J to 4 bases, leaving 4 bases not matched to a gene. Germline assignment: CDR1 SNHLY and CDR2 FYNNEI. This CDR3 region has 15 residues. As DNA, the CDR3 is TGTGCCAGCAGGGGACTAGCGGGGGCGAGAGAGACCCAGTACTTC. As protein: CASRGLAGARETQYF.

V is TRBV5-6 and J is TRBJ1-2; the D gene is possibly TRBD1 (6 bases). The CDR3 runs 15 residues. Germline V lookup: CDR1 SGHDT, CDR2 YYEEEE. Trimming cost V 3 bases and J 8 bases, with 20 bases left between them. This chain's CDR3 is CASSSWTVLGVGYTF. In DNA form, the CDR3 reads TGTGCCAGCAGCTCGTGGACAGTCCTGGGGGTGGGCTACACCTTC.

The chain is built from TRBV3-1 (or the pseudogene TRBV3-2) and TRBJ2-7, with 7 bases lining up with TRBD1. Per the germline V gene, CDR1 is LGHDT and CDR2 is YNNKEL (reference sequence). This CDR3 contains 13 residues. The V and J ends lost 4 bases and 4 bases, in that order; junction bases with no gene match: 4. The CDR3 here is CASSRDRGYEQYF. The DNA of the CDR3 is TGTGCCAGCAGCCGGGACAGAGGATACGAGCAGTACTTC.

The J gene is TRBJ2-1, the V gene TRBV3-1 (or the pseudogene TRBV3-2), with 10 bases lining up with TRBD2. The CDR3 contains 16 residues. In germline, CDR1 is LGHDT, CDR2 YNNKEL (reference sequence). Unmatched junction bases numbered 5, after V lost 3 bases and J lost 3 bases. CDR3 residues: CASSHLAGGLYNEQFF. In nucleotides, the CDR3 is TGTGCCAGCAGCCACTTAGCGGGGGGACTCTACAATGAGCAGTTCTTC.

The CDR3: CASSLMRDVNVRSPLHF. DNA of the CDR3: TGTGCCAGCAGCCTGATGAGAGATGTTAATGTGCGTTCACCCCTCCACTTT. The chain carries TRBV9 and TRBJ1-6; no clear D. Trimming left V 4 bases short and J 9 bases short, with 23 bases between. CDR1 and CDR2 from the germline V gene are SGDLS and YYNGEE. The CDR3 contains 17 residues.